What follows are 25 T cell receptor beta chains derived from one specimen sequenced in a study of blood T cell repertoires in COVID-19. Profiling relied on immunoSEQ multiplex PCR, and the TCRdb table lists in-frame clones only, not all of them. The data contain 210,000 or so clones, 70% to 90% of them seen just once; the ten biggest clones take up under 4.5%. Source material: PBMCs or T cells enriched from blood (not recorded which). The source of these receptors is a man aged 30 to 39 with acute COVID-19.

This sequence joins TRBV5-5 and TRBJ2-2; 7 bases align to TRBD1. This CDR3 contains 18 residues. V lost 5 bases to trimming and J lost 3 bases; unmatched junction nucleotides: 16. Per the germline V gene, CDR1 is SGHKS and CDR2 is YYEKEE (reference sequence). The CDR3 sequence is CASSYRDSLRLDTGELFF. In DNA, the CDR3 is TGTGCCAGCAGTTACAGGGACAGTCTGCGGTTGGACACCGGGGAGCTGTTTTTT.

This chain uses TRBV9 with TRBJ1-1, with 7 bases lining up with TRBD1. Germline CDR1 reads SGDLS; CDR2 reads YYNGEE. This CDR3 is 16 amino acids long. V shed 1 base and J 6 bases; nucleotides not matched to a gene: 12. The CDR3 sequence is CASSVLRAGGFSEAFF. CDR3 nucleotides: TGTGCCAGCAGCGTATTGCGGGCAGGGGGGTTCTCTGAAGCTTTCTTT.

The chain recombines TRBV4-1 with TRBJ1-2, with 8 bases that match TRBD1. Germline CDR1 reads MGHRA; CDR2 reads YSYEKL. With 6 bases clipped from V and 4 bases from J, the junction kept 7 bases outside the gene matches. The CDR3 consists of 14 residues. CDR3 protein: CASSGTGSSYGYTF. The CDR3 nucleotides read TGCGCCAGCAGTGGGACAGGCTCTTCCTATGGCTACACCTTC.

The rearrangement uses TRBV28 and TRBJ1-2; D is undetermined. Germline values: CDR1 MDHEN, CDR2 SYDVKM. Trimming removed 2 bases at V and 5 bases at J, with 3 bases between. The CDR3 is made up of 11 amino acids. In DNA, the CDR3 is TGTGCCAGCAGTTTAACTTATGGCTACACCTTC. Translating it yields CASSLTYGYTF.

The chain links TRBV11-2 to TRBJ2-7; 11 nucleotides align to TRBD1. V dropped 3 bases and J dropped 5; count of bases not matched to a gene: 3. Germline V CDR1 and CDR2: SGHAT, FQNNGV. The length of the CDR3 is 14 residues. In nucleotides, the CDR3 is TGTGCCAGCAGCTTCTGGACAGGGGGCCACGAGCAGTACTTC. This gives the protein CASSFWTGGHEQYF.

The CDR3 coding sequence is TGTGCCTGGGCTAAACAATCGGGAGAAAAACTGTTTTTT. Translation gives CAWAKQSGEKLFF. The gene calls are TRBV30 and TRBJ1-4; D gene uncertain. The germline gives CDR1 GTSNPN, CDR2 SVGIG (reference sequence). The germline V and J ends were trimmed by 5 bases and 8 bases, with 15 bases remaining between them. The CDR3 contains 13 residues.

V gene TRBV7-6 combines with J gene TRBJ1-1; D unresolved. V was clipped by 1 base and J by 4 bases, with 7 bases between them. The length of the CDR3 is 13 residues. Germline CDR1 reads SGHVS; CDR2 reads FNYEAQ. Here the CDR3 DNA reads TGTGCCAGCAGCTTAGTAGGAGTCACTGAAGCTTTCTTT. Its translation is CASSLVGVTEAFF.

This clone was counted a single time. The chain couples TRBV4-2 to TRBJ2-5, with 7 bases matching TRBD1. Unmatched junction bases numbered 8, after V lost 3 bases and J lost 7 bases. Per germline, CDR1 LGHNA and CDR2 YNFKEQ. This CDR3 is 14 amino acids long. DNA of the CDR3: TGTGCCAGCAGCCAGGAACAGGGGCCCGGGACCCAGTACTTC. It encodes CASSQEQGPGTQYF.

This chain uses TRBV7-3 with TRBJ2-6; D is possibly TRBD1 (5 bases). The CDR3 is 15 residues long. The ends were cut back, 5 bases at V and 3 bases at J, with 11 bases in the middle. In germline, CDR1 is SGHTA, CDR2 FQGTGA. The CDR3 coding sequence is TGTGCCAGCAGCGTAGGGGCAGGTGGGGCCAACGTCCTGACTTTC. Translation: CASSVGAGGANVLTF.

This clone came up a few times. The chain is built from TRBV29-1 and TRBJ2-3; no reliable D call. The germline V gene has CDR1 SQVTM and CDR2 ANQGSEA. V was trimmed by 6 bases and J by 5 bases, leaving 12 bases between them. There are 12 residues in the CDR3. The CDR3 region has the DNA TGCAGCGTCCGAATAACGGGAGATACGCAGTATTTT. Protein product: CSVRITGDTQYF.

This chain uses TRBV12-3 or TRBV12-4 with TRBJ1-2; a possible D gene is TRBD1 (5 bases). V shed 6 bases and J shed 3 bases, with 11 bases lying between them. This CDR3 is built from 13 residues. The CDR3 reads CASSAPGDYGYTF. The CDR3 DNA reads TGTGCCAGCAGCGCCCCGGGGGACTATGGCTACACCTTC.

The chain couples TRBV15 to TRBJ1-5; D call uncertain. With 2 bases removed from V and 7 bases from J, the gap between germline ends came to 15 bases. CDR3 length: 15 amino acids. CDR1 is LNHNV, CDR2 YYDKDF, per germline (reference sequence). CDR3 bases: TGTGCCACCAGCAGACCAGGACTCACTGGACAGCCCCAGCATTTT. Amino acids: CATSRPGLTGQPQHF.

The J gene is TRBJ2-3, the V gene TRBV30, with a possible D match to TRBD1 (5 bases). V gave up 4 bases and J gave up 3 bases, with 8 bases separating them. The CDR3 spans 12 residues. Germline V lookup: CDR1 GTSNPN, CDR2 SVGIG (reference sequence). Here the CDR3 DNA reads TGTGCCTGGACGTCAGGGACAGATACGCAGTATTTT. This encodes CAWTSGTDTQYF.

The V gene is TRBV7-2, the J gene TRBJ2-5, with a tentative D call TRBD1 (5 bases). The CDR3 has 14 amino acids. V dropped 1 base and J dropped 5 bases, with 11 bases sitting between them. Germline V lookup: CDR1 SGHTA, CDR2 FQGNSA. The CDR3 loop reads CASSLGGDVETQYF. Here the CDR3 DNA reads TGTGCCAGCAGCTTAGGGGGCGACGTTGAGACCCAGTACTTC. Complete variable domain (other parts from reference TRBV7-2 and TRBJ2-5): GAGVSQSPSNKVTEKGKDVELRCDPISGHTALYWYRQSLGQGLEFLIYFQGNSAPDKSGLPSDRFSAERTGGSVSTLTIQRTQQEDSAVYLCASSLGGDVETQYFGPGTRLLVL.

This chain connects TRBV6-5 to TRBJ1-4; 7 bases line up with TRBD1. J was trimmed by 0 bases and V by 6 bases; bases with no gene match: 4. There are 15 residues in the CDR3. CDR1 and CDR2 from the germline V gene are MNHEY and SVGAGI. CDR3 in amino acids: CASRTGSATNEKLFF. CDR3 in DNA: TGTGCCAGCAGGACAGGGTCTGCAACTAATGAAAAACTGTTTTTT.

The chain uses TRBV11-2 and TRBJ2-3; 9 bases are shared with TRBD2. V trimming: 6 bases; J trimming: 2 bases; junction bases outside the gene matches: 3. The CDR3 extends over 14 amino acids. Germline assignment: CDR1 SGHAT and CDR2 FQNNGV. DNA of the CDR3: TGTGCCAGCAGTCTAGCGGGGCACACAGATACGCAGTATTTT. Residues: CASSLAGHTDTQYF.

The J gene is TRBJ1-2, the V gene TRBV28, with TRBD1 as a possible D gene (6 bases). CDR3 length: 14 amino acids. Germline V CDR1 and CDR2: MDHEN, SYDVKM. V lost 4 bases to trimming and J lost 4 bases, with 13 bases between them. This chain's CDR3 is CASSSTGGLYGYTF. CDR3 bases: TGTGCCAGCAGTTCGACAGGTGGCCTCTATGGCTACACCTTC.

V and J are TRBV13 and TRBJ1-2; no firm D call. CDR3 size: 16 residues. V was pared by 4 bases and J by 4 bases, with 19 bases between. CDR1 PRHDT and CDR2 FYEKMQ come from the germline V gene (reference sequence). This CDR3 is CASSSRVRDSTYGYTF. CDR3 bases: TGTGCCAGCAGCTCCCGGGTGCGTGACTCCACCTATGGCTACACCTTC.

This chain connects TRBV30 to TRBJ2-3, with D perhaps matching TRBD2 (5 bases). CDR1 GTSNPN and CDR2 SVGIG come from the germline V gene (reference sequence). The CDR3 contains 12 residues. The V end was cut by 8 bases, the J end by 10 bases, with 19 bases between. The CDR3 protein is CALSGSGGSQYF. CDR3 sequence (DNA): TGTGCCCTATCAGGTTCGGGCGGGTCGCAGTATTTT.

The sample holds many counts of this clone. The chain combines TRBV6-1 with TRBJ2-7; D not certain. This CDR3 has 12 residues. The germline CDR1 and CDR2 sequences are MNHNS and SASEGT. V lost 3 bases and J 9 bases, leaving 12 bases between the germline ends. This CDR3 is CASSDSLLGQYF. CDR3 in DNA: TGTGCCAGCAGTGATAGCCTCCTGGGGCAGTACTTC.

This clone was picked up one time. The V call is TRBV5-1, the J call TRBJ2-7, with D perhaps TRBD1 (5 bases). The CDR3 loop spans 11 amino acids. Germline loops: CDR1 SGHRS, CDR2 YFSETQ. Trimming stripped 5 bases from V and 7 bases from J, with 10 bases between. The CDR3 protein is CASRFSGEQYF. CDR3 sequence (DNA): TGCGCCAGCAGATTCTCAGGGGAGCAGTACTTC.

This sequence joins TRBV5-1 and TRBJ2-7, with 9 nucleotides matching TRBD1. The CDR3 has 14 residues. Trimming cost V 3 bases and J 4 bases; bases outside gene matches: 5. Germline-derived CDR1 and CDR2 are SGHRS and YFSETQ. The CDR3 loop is CASSSDRGEYEQYF. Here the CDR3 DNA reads TGCGCCAGCAGCTCTGACAGGGGGGAATACGAGCAGTACTTC. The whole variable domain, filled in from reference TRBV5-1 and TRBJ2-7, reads KAGVTQTPRYLIKTRGQQVTLSCSPISGHRSVSWYQQTPGQGLQFLFEYFSETQRNKGNFPGRFSGRQFSNSRSEMNVSTLELGDSALYLCASSSDRGEYEQYFGPGTRLTVT.

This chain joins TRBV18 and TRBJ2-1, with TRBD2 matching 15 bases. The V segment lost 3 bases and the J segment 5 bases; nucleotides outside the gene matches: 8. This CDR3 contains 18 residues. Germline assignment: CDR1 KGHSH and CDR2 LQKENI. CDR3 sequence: CASSPRGLAGGPNNEQFF. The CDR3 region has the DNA TGTGCCAGCTCACCCAGGGGACTAGCGGGGGGCCCGAACAATGAGCAGTTCTTC.

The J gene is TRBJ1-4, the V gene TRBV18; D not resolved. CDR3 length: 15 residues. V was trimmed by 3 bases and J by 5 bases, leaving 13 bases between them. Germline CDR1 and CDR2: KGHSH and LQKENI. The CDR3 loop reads CASSPQEAINEKLFF. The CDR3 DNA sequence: TGTGCCAGCTCACCTCAGGAGGCGATCAATGAAAAACTGTTTTTT. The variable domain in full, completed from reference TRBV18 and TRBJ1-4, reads NAGVMQNPRHLVRRRGQEARLRCSPMKGHSHVYWYRQLPEEGLKFMVYLQKENIIDESGMPKERFSAEFPKEGPSILRIQQVVRGDSAAYFCASSPQEAINEKLFFGSGTQLSVL.

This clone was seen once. The CDR3 DNA reads TGTGCCAGCAGCGTAGGGGTAGGGAGAGAGGATGGCTACACCTTC. Its protein is CASSVGVGREDGYTF. The chain is built from TRBV9 and TRBJ1-2; D remains ambiguous. The V gene's germline CDR1 is SGDLS and CDR2 YYNGEE. There are 15 residues in the CDR3. V shed 0 bases and J shed 6 bases, with 15 bases lying between them.